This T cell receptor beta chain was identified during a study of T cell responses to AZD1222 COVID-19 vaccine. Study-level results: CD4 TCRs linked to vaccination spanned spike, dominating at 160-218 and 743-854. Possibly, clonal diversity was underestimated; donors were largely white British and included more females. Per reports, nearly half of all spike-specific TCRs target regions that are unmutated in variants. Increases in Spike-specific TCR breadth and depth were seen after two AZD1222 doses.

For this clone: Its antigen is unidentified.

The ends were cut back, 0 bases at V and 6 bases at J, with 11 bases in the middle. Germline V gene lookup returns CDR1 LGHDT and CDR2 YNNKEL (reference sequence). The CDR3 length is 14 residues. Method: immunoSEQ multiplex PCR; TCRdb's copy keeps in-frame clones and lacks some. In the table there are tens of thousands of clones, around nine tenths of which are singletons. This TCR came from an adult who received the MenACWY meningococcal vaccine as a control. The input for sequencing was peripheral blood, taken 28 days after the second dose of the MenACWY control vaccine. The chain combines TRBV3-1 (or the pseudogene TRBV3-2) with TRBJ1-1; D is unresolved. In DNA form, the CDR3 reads TGTGCCAGCAGCCAAGAAATAGGGAGGGCTGAAGCTTTCTTT. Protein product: CASSQEIGRAEAFF.